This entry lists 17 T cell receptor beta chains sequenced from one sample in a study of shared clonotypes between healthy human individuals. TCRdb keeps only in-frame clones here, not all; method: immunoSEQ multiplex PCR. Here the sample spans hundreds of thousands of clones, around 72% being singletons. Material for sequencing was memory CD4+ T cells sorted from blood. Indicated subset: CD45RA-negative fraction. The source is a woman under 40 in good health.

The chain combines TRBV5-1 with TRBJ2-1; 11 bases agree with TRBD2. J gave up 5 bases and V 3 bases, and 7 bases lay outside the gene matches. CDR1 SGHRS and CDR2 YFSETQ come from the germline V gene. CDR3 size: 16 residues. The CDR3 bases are TGCGCCAGCAGCTCGTCGACTAGCGGGGCCAACAATGAGCAGTTCTTC. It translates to CASSSSTSGANNEQFF. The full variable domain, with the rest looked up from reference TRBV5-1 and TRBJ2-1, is KAGVTQTPRYLIKTRGQQVTLSCSPISGHRSVSWYQQTPGQGLQFLFEYFSETQRNKGNFPGRFSGRQFSNSRSEMNVSTLELGDSALYLCASSSSTSGANNEQFFGPGTRLTVL.

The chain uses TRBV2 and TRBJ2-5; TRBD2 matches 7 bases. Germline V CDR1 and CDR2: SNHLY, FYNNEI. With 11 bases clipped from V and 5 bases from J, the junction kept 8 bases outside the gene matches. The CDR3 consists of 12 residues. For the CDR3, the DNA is TGTGCCTGCGGACTAGTTGGGGAGACCCAGTACTTC. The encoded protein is CACGLVGETQYF.

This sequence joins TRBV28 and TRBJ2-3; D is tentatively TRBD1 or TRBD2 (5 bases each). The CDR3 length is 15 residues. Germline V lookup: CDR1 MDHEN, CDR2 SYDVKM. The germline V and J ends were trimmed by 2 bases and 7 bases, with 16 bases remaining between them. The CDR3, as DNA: TGTGCCAGCAGTTTAGGTGGGGGTTCGGGGAATACGCAGTATTTT. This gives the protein CASSLGGGSGNTQYF.

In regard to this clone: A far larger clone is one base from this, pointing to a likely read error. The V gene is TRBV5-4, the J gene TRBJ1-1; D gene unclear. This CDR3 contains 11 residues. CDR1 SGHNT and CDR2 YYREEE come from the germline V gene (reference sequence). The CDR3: CASSLNTEVFF. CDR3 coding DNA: TGTGCCAGCAGCCTTAACACTGAAGTTTTCTTT. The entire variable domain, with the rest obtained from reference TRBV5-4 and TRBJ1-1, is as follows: ETGVTQSPTHLIKTRGQQVTLRCSSQSGHNTVSWYQQALGQGPQFIFQYYREEENGRGNFPPRFSGLQFPNYSSELNVNALELDDSALYLCASSLNTEVFFGQGTRLTVV.

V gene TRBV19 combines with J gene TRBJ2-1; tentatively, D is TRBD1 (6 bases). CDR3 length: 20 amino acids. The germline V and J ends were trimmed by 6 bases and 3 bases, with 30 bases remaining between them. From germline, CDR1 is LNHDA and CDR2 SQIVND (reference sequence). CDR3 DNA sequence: TGTGCCAGTAGGGGGCACCCGACCAGAACCGGGACAACCGTCTACAATGAGCAGTTCTTC. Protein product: CASRGHPTRTGTTVYNEQFF.

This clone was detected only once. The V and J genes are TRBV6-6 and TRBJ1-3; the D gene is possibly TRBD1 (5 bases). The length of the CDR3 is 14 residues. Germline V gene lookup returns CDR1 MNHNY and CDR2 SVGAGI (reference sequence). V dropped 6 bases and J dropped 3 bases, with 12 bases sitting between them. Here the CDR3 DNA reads TGTGCCAGCAGGCCCAGGGAAAATGGAAACACCATATATTTT. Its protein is CASRPRENGNTIYF.

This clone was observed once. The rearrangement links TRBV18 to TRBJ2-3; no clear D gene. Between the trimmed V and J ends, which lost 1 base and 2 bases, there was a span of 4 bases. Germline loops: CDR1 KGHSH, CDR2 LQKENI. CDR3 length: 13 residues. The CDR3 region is CASSPLPTDTQYF. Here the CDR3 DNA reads TGTGCCAGCTCACCACTACCCACAGATACGCAGTATTTT. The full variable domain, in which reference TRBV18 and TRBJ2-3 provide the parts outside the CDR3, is NAGVMQNPRHLVRRRGQEARLRCSPMKGHSHVYWYRQLPEEGLKFMVYLQKENIIDESGMPKERFSAEFPKEGPSILRIQQVVRGDSAAYFCASSPLPTDTQYFGPGTRLTVL.

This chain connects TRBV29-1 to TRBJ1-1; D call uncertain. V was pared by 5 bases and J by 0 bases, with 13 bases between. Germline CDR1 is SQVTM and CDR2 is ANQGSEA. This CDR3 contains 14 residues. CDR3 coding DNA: TGCAGCGTTAAACCTACATCCTTGAACACTGAAGCTTTCTTT. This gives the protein CSVKPTSLNTEAFF.

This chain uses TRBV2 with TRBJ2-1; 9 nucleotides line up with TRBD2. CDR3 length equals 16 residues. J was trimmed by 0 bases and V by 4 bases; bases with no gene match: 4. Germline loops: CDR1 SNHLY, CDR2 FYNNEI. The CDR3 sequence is CASSVDSGSSYNEQFF. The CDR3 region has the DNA TGTGCCAGCAGTGTTGATAGCGGGAGCTCCTACAATGAGCAGTTCTTC.

The CDR3 sequence: CASSLGFGRGKHYGYTF. CDR3 sequence (DNA): TGTGCCAGCAGCTTAGGATTCGGGCGGGGAAAGCACTATGGCTACACCTTC. The J gene is TRBJ1-2, the V gene TRBV11-2; D is unclear. V lost 1 base, J lost 3 bases, and 18 bases lay in between. Germline-derived CDR1 and CDR2 are SGHAT and FQNNGV. This CDR3 is 17 amino acids long.

The CDR3 loop reads CASSLQGRADTQYF. The CDR3 coding sequence is TGTGCCAGCAGCTTACAGGGAAGGGCAGATACGCAGTATTTT. The genes are TRBV7-2 and TRBJ2-3; possibly TRBD1 for D (5 bases). V lost 2 bases, J lost 4 bases, and 10 bases lay in between. CDR3 length equals 14 residues. Germline-derived CDR1 and CDR2 are SGHTA and FQGNSA.

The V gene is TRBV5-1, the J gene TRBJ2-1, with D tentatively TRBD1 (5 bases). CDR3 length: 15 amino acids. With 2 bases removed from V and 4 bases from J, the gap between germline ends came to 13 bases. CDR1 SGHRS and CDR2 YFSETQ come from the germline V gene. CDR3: CASSFTTAGYNEQFF. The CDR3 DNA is TGCGCCAGCAGCTTCACGACCGCAGGGTACAATGAGCAGTTCTTC.

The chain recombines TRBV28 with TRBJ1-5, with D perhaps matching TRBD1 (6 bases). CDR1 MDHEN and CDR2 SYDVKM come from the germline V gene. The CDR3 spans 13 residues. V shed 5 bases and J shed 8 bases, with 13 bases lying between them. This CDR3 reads CASSGQRREPQHF. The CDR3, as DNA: TGTGCCAGCAGTGGACAGAGACGGGAGCCCCAGCATTTT. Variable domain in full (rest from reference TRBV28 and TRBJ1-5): DVKVTQSSRYLVKRTGEKVFLECVQDMDHENMFWYRQDPGLGLRLIYFSYDVKMKEKGDIPEGYSVSREKKERFSLILESASTNQTSMYLCASSGQRREPQHFGDGTRLSIL.

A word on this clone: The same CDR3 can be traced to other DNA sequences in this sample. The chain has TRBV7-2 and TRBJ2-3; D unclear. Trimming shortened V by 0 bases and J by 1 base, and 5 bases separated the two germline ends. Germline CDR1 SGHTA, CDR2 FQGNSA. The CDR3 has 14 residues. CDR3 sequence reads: CASSLAQGTDTQYF. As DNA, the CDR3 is TGTGCCAGCAGCTTAGCGCAGGGCACAGATACGCAGTATTTT.

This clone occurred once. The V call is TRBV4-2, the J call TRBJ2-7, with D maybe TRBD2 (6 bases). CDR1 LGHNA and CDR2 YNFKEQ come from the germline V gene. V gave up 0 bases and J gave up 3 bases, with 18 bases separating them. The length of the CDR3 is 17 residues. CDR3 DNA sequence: TGTGCCAGCAGCCAAGATACTAGCCGCCTCGTAAGCTACGAGCAGTACTTC. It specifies CASSQDTSRLVSYEQYF.

The CDR3: CASSDNRLHNQPQHF. DNA for the CDR3: TGTGCCAGCAGTGACAACAGGTTACACAATCAGCCCCAGCATTTT. The J gene is TRBJ1-5, the V gene TRBV6-1, with D perhaps matching TRBD1 (5 bases). Per the germline V gene, CDR1 is MNHNS and CDR2 is SASEGT. Trimming stripped 3 bases from V and 3 bases from J, with 12 bases between. This CDR3 spans 15 amino acids.

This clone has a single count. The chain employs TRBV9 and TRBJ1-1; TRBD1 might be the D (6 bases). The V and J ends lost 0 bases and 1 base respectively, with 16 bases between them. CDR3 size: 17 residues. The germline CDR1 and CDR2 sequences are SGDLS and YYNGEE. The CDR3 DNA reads TGTGCCAGCAGCGTAGTTAACAGGGTGGGCGCGAACACTGAAGCTTTCTTT. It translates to CASSVVNRVGANTEAFF.